This T cell receptor beta chain was identified in a study of Ad26.COV2.S vaccination and SARS-CoV-2 variants. As for the study in general: Donor allocation was to the COV1001 Ad26.COV2.S trial arm. Ad26.COV2.S given intramuscularly, once or twice 56 days apart. The study's findings and limits: Placebo recipients showed lower spike-specific TCR breadth than vaccinees.

The treatment here: roughly 19 received Ad26.COV2.S at low or high dose, single or two shots; several received placebo; per-sample allocation not given. The investigators took samples on day 63 after the first vaccine or placebo injection. Vaccination employed an Ad26 vector expressing the Wuhan-strain SARS-CoV-2 spike. For this clone: Its antigen is not known.

Assay: immunoSEQ multiplex PCR; the TCRdb copy retains only in-frame clones and omits some. The sample holds about 440,000 clones, 90% seen once. V shed 5 bases and J shed 0 bases, with 10 bases lying between them. CDR3 size: 15 residues. Germline V gene data show CDR1 as LNHDA and CDR2 as SQIVND (reference sequence). The rearrangement joins TRBV19 to TRBJ1-4; no clear D. This clonotype was sampled from a person between 18 and 65 years old who received the Ad26.COV2.S COVID-19 vaccine or a placebo. Sequencing used peripheral blood, obtained in a trial of Ad26.COV2.S vaccine versus placebo. CDR3 DNA: TGTGCCAGTAGTGGGAGATTGGCAACTAATGAAAAACTGTTTTTT. This translates into CASSGRLATNEKLFF.